This TCR beta chain comes out of a study of shared clonotypes between healthy human individuals. Looking at the study overall: Donors were two women and three men aged 18 to 49. Study-level points and caveats: Naive CD4 clonotypes overlapped across a few donors at 4.5% to 5.5%.

CDR1 and CDR2 (germline): MDHEN, SYDVKM. Germline trimming cut 5 bases from V and 0 bases from J; bases unmatched to any gene: 22. This CDR3 contains 21 residues. To note about this clone: The antigen is unknown.

Using immunoSEQ multiplex PCR, the repertoire was profiled, and TCRdb retains in-frame clones only, with some absent. This table has hundreds of thousands of clones, about 74% appearing once. The source is a woman aged 30 to 39 in good health. The rearrangement uses TRBV28 and TRBJ2-7; 10 bases match TRBD2. The sample comprised memory CD4+ T cells sorted from blood. Specified subset: CD45RA-negative fraction. The CDR3 region has the DNA TGTGCCAGCAGTGTCCCCTTCGCTGACAGGGAGCCTAGCGGGAGCTCCTACGAGCAGTACTTC. It encodes CASSVPFADREPSGSSYEQYF.